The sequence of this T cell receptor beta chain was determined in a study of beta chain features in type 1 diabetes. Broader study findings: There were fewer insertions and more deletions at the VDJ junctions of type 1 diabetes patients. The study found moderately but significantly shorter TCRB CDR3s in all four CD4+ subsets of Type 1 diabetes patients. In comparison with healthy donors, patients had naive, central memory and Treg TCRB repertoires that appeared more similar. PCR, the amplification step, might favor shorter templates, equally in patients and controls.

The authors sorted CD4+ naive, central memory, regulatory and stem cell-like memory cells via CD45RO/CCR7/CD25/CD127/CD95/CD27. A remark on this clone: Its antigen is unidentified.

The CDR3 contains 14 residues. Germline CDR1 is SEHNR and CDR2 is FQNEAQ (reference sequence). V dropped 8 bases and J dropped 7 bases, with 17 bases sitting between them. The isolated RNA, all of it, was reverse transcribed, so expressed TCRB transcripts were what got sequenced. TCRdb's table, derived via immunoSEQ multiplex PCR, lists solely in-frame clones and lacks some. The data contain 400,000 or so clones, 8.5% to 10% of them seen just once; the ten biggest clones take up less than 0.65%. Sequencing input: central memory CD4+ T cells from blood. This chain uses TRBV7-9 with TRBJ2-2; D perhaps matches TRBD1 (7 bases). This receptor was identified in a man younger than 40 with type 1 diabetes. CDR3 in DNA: TGTGCCAGCCGTCCAGGGGGGCGCAACGGGGAGCTGTTTTTT. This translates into CASRPGGRNGELFF.